This TCR beta chain originates from a study of OX40 agonist ivuxolimab in advanced cancers. The protocol was immunoSEQ multiplex PCR, while the TCRdb copy is restricted to in-frame clones and leaves out a portion. The repertoire holds roughly 50,000 clones, about 84% seen once, with 3.9% in the top ten. The CDR3 runs 14 residues. J lost 5 bases, V lost 2 bases, and 5 bases had no gene match. CDR1 MNHNY and CDR2 SVGAGI come from the germline V gene (reference sequence). This sample comprised CD4+ or CD8+ T cells sorted from blood, obtained in a trial of the OX40 agonist ivuxolimab. This chain uses TRBV6-6 with TRBJ1-1; TRBD1 matches at 7 bases. The clonotype was recovered from an adult with an advanced solid tumor such as melanoma, head and neck, liver or kidney cancer. The DNA for the CDR3 is TGTGCCAGCAGTTACCTTTTGGGACAGACTGAAGCTTTCTTT. Amino acids: CASSYLLGQTEAFF.